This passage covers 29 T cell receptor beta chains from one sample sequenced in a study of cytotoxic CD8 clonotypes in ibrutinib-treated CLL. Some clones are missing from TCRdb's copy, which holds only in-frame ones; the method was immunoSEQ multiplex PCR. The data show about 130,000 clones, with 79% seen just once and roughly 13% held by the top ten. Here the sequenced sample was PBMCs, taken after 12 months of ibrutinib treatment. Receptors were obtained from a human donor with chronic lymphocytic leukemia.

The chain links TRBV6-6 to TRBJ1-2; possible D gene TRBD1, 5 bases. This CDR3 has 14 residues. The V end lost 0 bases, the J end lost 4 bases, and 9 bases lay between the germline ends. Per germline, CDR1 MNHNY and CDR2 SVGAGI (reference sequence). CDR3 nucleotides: TGTGCCAGCAGTTACTCGGCAGGGATCTATGGCTACACCTTC. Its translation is CASSYSAGIYGYTF.

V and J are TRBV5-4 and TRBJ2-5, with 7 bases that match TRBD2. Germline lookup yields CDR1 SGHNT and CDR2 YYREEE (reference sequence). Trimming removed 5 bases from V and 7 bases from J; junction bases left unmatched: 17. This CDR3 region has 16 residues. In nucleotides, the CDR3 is TGTGCCAGCAGACAAGCGGGAACTCAACCTAAGGGGACCCAGTACTTC. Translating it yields CASRQAGTQPKGTQYF.

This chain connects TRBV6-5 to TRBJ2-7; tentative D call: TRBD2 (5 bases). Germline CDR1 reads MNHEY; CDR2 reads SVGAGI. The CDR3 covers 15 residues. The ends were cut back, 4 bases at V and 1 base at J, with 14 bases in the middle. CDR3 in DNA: TGTGCCAGCAGTTTCGCCGGGATGGCATCCTACGAGCAGTACTTC. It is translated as CASSFAGMASYEQYF.

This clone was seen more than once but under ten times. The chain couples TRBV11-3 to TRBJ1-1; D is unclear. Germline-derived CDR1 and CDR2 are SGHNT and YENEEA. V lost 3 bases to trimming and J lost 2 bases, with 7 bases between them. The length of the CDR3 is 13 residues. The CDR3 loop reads CASSLVGNTEAFF. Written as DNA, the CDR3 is TGTGCCAGCAGCTTGGTGGGAAACACTGAAGCTTTCTTT.

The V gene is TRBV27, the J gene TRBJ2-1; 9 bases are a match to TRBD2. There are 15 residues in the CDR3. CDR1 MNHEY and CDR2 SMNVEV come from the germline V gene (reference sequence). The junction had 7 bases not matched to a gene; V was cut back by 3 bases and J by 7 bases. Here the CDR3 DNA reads TGTGCCAGCAGTTTCGCGGGAGGGTTTAGGAATGAGCAGTTCTTC. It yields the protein CASSFAGGFRNEQFF.

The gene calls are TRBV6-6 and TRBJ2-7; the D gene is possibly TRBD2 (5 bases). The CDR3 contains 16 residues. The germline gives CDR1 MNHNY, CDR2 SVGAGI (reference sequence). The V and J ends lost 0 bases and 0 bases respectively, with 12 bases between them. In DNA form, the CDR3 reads TGTGCCAGCAGTTACTCGAGAAAGCGGATCTCCTACGAGCAGTACTTC. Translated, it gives CASSYSRKRISYEQYF.

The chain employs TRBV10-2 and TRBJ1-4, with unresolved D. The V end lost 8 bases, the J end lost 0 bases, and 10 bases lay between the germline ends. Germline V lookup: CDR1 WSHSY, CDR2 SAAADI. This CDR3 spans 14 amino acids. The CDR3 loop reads CASLGFATNEKLFF. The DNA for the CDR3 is TGCGCCAGCCTGGGCTTTGCAACTAATGAAAAACTGTTTTTT.

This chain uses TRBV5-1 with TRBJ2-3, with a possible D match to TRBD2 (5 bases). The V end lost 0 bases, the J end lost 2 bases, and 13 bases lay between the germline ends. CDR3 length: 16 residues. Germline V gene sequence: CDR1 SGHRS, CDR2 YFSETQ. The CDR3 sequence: CASSLVGGGVTDTQYF. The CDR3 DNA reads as TGCGCCAGCAGCTTGGTCGGTGGAGGAGTCACAGATACGCAGTATTTT.

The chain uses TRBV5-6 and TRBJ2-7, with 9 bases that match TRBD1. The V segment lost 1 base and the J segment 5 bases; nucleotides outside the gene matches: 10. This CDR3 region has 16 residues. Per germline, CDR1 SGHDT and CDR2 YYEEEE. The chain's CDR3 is CASSLSKLGQGNEQYF. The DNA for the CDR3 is TGTGCCAGCAGCTTGTCAAAGTTGGGACAGGGAAACGAGCAGTACTTC. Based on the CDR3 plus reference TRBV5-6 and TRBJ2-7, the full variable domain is DAGVTQSPTHLIKTRGQQVTLRCSPKSGHDTVSWYQQALGQGPQFIFQYYEEEERQRGNFPDRFSGHQFPNYSSELNVNALLLGDSALYLCASSLSKLGQGNEQYFGPGTRLTVT.

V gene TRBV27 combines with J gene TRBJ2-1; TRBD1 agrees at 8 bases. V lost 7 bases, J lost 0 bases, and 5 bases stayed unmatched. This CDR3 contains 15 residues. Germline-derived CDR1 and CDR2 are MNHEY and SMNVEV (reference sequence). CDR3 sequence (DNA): TGTGCCAGCACGAGTGGACAGGGCTCCTACAATGAGCAGTTCTTC. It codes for CASTSGQGSYNEQFF.

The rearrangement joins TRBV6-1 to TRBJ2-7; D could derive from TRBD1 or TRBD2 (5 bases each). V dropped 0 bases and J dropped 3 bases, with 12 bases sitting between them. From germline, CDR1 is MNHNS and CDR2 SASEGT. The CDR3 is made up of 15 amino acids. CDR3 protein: CASSEAWDGIYEQYF. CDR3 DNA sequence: TGTGCCAGCAGTGAAGCGTGGGACGGGATCTACGAGCAGTACTTC.

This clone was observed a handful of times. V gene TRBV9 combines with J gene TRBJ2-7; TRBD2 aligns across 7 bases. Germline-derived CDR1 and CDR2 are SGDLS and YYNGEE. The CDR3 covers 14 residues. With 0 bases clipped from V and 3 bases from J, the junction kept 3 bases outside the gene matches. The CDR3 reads CASSVGGEGYEQYF. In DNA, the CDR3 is TGTGCCAGCAGCGTAGGCGGGGAGGGCTACGAGCAGTACTTC.

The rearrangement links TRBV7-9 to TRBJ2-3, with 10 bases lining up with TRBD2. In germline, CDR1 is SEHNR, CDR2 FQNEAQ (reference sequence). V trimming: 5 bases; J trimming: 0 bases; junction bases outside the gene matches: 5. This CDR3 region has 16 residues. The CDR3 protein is CASSEGLAISTDTQYF. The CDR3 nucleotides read TGTGCCAGCAGCGAGGGACTAGCGATTAGCACAGATACGCAGTATTTT.

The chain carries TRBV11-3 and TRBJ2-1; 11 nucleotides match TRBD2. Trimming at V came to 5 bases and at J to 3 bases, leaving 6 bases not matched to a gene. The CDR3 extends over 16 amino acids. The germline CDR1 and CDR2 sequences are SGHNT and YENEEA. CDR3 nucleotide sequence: TGTGCCAGCAGCCTACGGGGACTAGCGGACTACAATGAGCAGTTCTTC. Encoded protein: CASSLRGLADYNEQFF.

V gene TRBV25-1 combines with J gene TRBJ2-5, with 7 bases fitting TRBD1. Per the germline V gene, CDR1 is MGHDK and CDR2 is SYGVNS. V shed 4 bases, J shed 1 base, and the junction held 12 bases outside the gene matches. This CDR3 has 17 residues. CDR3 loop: CASSGGGVNEVQETQYF. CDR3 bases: TGTGCCAGCAGTGGAGGGGGCGTAAATGAAGTCCAAGAGACCCAGTACTTC.

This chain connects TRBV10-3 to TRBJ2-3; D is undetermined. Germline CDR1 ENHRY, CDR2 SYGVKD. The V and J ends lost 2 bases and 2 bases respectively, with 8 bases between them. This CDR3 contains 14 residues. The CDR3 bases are TGTGCCATCAGTGAGGTCACGTACACAGATACGCAGTATTTT. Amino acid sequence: CAISEVTYTDTQYF.

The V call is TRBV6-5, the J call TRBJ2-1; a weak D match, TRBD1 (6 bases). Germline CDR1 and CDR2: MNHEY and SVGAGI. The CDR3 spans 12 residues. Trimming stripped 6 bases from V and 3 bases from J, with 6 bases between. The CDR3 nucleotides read TGTGCCAGCAGACAGGGCTACAATGAGCAGTTCTTC. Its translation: CASRQGYNEQFF.

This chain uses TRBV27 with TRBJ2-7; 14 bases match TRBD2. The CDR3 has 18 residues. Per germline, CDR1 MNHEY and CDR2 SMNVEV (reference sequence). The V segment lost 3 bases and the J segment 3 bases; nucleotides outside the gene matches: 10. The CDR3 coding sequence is TGTGCCAGCAGTTTGGTCCGGACTAGCGGGAGGAGGGACTACGAGCAGTACTTC. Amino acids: CASSLVRTSGRRDYEQYF.

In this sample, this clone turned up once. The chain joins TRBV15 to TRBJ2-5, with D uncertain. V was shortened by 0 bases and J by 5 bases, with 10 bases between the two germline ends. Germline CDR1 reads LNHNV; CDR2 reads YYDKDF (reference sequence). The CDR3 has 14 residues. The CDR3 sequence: CATSRDTLGETQYF. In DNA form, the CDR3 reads TGTGCCACCAGCAGAGACACCCTTGGGGAGACCCAGTACTTC.

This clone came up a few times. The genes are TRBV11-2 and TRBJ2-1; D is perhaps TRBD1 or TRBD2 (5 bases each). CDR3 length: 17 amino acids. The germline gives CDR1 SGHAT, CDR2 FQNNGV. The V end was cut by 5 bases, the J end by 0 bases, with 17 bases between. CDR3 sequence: CASSSPHGAGSYNEQFF. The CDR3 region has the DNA TGTGCCAGCAGCAGCCCCCATGGGGCGGGCTCCTACAATGAGCAGTTCTTC.

The CDR3 region has the DNA TGTGCCAGCAGCTCCCATTCGTTAGCGGGGAACAATGAGCAGTTCTTC. This translates into CASSSHSLAGNNEQFF. J is TRBJ2-1 and V is TRBV7-2, with 8 positions matching TRBD2. The CDR3 extends over 16 amino acids. Germline V gene lookup returns CDR1 SGHTA and CDR2 FQGNSA. J was trimmed by 5 bases and V by 4 bases; bases with no gene match: 10.

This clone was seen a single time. The CDR3 region is CASSLGLAGNNEQFF. The CDR3 DNA sequence: TGTGCCAGCAGCTTAGGACTAGCGGGAAACAATGAGCAGTTCTTC. The chain links TRBV11-2 to TRBJ2-1; 11 positions match TRBD2. Unmatched junction bases numbered 1, after V lost 1 base and J lost 5 bases. CDR1 and CDR2 (germline): SGHAT, FQNNGV. The CDR3 runs 15 residues.

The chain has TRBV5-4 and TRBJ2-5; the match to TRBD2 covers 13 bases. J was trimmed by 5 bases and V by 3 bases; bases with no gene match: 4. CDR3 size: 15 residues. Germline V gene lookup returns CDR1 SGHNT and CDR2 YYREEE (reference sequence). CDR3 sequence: CASSSGTSGIETQYF. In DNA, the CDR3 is TGTGCCAGCAGCTCCGGGACTAGCGGGATCGAGACCCAGTACTTC.

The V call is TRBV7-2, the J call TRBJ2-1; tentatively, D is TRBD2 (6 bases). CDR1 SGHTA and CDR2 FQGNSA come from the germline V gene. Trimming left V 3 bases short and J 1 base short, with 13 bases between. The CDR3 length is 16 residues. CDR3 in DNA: TGTGCCAGCAGCTTTTCCGGCGGAGGGTCCTACAATGAGCAGTTCTTC. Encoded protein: CASSFSGGGSYNEQFF.

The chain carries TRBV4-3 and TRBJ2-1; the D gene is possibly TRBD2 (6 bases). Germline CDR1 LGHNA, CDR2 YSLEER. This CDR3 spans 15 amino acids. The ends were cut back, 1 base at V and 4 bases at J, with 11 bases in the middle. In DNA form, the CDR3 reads TGCGCCAGCAGCCAAGGAACGGGAGAGTACAATGAGCAGTTCTTC. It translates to CASSQGTGEYNEQFF.

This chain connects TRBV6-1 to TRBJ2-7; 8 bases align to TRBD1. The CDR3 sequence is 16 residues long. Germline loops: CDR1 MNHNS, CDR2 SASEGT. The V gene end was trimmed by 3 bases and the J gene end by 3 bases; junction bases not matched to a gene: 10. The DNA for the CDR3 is TGTGCCAGCAGTGATCGGACAGGGAAGGGTTTCTACGAGCAGTACTTC. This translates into CASSDRTGKGFYEQYF.

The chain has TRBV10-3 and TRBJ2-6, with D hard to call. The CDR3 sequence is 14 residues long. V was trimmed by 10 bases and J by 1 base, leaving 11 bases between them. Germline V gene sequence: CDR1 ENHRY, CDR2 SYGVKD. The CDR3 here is CATQPGSGANVLTF. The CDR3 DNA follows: TGTGCCACACAACCGGGTTCTGGGGCCAACGTCCTGACTTTC.

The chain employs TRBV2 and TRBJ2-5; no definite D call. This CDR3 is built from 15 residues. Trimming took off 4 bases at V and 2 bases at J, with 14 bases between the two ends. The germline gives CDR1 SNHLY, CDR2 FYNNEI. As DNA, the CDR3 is TGTGCCAGCAGTGGCGGTACGCATAGGCAAGAGACCCAGTACTTC. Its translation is CASSGGTHRQETQYF.

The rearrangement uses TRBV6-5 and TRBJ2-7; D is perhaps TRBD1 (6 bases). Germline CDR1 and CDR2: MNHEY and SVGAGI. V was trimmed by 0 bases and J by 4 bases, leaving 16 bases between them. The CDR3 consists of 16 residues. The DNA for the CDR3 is TGTGCCAGCAGTTACTCGATAGGAGGACAGAGTTACGAGCAGTACTTC. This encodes CASSYSIGGQSYEQYF.